These T cell receptor beta chains were read from a single sample in a study of T cell repertoires in cytomegalovirus infection. TCRdb fed the reads into MiXCR, producing one record per CDR3 protein. There are more than 350,000 distinct CDR3 sequences in the sample; 30% to 40% occur only once, and approximately 14% lies in the top ten. Source material: PBMCs. The receptor set was obtained from a human donor in good health (CMV status not recorded). Some clones in this sample may be carry-over from other donors' samples. Both conserved end residues are part of each CDR3. The order of the fields is V gene, clone size, J gene, D gene, CDR3 DNA, CDR3 protein. D genes are given only for firm matches. The size entry is marked missing in some rows and otherwise reads once, few, many or a size class.

TRBV14	-	TRBJ2-1	TRBD1	TGTGCCAGCAGCCCACAAGACAGGGTCGGTGGGAATGAGCAGTTCTTC	CASSPQDRVGGNEQFF
TRBV18	-	TRBJ1-2	-	TGTGCCAGCTCACCACCGGCTTCGGCCCTGAACTATGGCTACACCTTC	CASSPPASALNYGYTF
TRBV12-3/TRBV12-4	few	TRBJ2-3	-	TGTGCCAGCAGTCGAGGACTAACTAGCACAGATACGCAGTATTTT	CASSRGLTSTDTQYF
TRBV3-1	few	TRBJ2-5	-	TGTGCCAGCAGCCAAGGGTCTGTACTTCAAGAGACCCAGTACTTC	CASSQGSVLQETQYF
TRBV6-1	few	TRBJ2-3	-	TGTGCCAGCAACGGTCGGGGAGATACGCAGTATTTT	CASNGRGDTQYF
TRBV7-2	few	TRBJ2-1	TRBD1	TGTGCCAGCAGCTTATTACGACAGGGAACGAGACAATGGGAGCAGTTCTTC	CASSLLRQGTRQWEQFF
TRBV4-1	many	TRBJ2-4	TRBD2	TGCGCCAGCAGCAACGGACTAGCGGGACTAGCCAAAAACATTCAGTACTTC	CASSNGLAGLAKNIQYF
TRBV4-1	-	TRBJ1-2	-	TGCGCCAGGAGCCAAGAGACACCCGTCTATGGCTACACCTTC	CARSQETPVYGYTF
TRBV2	few	TRBJ2-1	-	TGTGCCAGCAGTGGCTGGACAGTAAAGGTCGATGAGCAGTTCTTC	CASSGWTVKVDEQFF
TRBV15	few	TRBJ1-1	-	TGTGCCACCAGCGGGGACCATGAAGCTTTCTTT	CATSGDHEAFF
TRBV25-1	-	TRBJ2-1	-	TGTGCCAGCAGTGAAGGAGGGACAGTTTACAATGAGCAGTTCTTC	CASSEGGTVYNEQFF